Following are 21 T cell receptor beta chains from one sample sequenced in a study of blood T cell repertoires in COVID-19. Assay: immunoSEQ multiplex PCR; the TCRdb copy retains only in-frame clones and omits some. The repertoire holds approximately 150,000 clones, with 85% as singletons. The sequenced sample was peripheral blood. The receptors here all came from a woman in her forties or fifties with COVID-19, enrolled during active disease.

The rearrangement uses TRBV6-5 and TRBJ1-5; no reliable D call. Trimming pared 5 bases from V and 0 bases from J, leaving 8 bases between. Germline CDR1 MNHEY, CDR2 SVGAGI. The CDR3 sequence is 14 residues long. CDR3 sequence: CASSIFNSNQPQHF. DNA for the CDR3: TGTGCCAGCAGTATCTTTAATAGCAATCAGCCCCAGCATTTT.

The chain links TRBV27 to TRBJ2-1; no clear D gene. CDR3 length: 16 residues. CDR1 is MNHEY, CDR2 SMNVEV, per germline (reference sequence). With 0 bases removed from V and 0 bases from J, the gap between germline ends came to 9 bases. The CDR3 DNA is TGTGCCAGCAGTTTATCCGGGTCTAGCTCCTACAATGAGCAGTTCTTC. Amino acid sequence: CASSLSGSSSYNEQFF.

This sequence joins TRBV9 and TRBJ1-2; no definite D call. Trimming shortened V by 2 bases and J by 5 bases, and 16 bases separated the two germline ends. This CDR3 spans 15 amino acids. The V gene's germline CDR1 is SGDLS and CDR2 YYNGEE. The CDR3 protein is CASSVSEGKGYGYTF. CDR3 DNA: TGTGCCAGCAGCGTTTCCGAGGGAAAAGGATATGGCTACACCTTC. The complete variable domain, with remaining parts taken from reference TRBV9 and TRBJ1-2, reads DSGVTQTPKHLITATGQRVTLRCSPRSGDLSVYWYQQSLDQGLQFLIQYYNGEERAKGNILERFSAQQFPDLHSELNLSSLELGDSALYFCASSVSEGKGYGYTFGSGTRLTVV.

The J gene is TRBJ2-3, the V gene TRBV30; D is uncertain. CDR1 is GTSNPN and CDR2 is SVGIG in the germline V gene (reference sequence). This CDR3 is 16 amino acids long. V dropped 2 bases and J dropped 2 bases, with 17 bases sitting between them. CDR3 coding DNA: TGTGCCTGGAGTCCTGGGTCTCGGAGTTCCACAGATACGCAGTATTTT. Protein sequence: CAWSPGSRSSTDTQYF.

V is TRBV5-1 and J is TRBJ1-1; D is uncertain. Germline V CDR1 and CDR2: SGHRS, YFSETQ. The CDR3 contains 14 residues. V shed 1 base and J shed 1 base, with 8 bases lying between them. Here the CDR3 reads CASSLREPNTEAFF. The DNA for the CDR3 is TGCGCCAGCAGCTTGAGGGAGCCGAACACTGAAGCTTTCTTT.

V and J are TRBV7-3 and TRBJ2-7; no firm D call. The germline gives CDR1 SGHTA, CDR2 FQGTGA. V lost 5 bases and J lost 4, with 12 bases in between. CDR3 length: 13 residues. This CDR3 reads CASSHGPQYEQYF. CDR3 bases: TGTGCCAGCAGCCACGGTCCCCAATACGAGCAGTACTTC.

The V and J genes are TRBV7-9 and TRBJ2-1; D not certain. Germline CDR1 is SEHNR and CDR2 is FQNEAQ (reference sequence). The CDR3 loop spans 14 amino acids. Trimming cost V 1 base and J 9 bases, with 13 bases left between them. CDR3 coding DNA: TGTGCCAGCAGCTTAGGTCGGAAGGAGACTGAGCAGTTCTTC. This sequence encodes CASSLGRKETEQFF.

The chain joins TRBV5-1 to TRBJ1-1; tentative D call: TRBD1 (6 bases). The CDR3 is made up of 14 amino acids. V gave up 6 bases and J gave up 5 bases, with 17 bases separating them. Germline V gene lookup returns CDR1 SGHRS and CDR2 YFSETQ. CDR3 sequence (DNA): TGCGCCAGCACCCGCAACAGGGAGGGGACTGAAGCTTTCTTT. Encoded protein: CASTRNREGTEAFF. The full variable domain, completed using reference TRBV5-1 and TRBJ1-1, is KAGVTQTPRYLIKTRGQQVTLSCSPISGHRSVSWYQQTPGQGLQFLFEYFSETQRNKGNFPGRFSGRQFSNSRSEMNVSTLELGDSALYLCASTRNREGTEAFFGQGTRLTVV.

The rearrangement links TRBV11-3 to TRBJ1-5; TRBD1 aligns across 7 bases. V was clipped by 0 bases and J by 1 base; unmatched bases: 6. The CDR3 is 17 amino acids. Germline CDR1 is SGHNT and CDR2 is YENEEA. The CDR3 protein is CASSLDSGGLSNQPQHF. CDR3 sequence (DNA): TGTGCCAGCAGCTTAGACTCAGGGGGTCTCAGCAATCAGCCCCAGCATTTT.

In its sample, this clone was seen a few times. The gene calls are TRBV30 and TRBJ1-5; a weak D match, TRBD1 (5 bases). The CDR3 has 15 amino acids. Trimming removed 1 base at V and 0 bases at J, with 10 bases between. CDR1 is GTSNPN, CDR2 SVGIG, per germline (reference sequence). The CDR3 is CAWSEGLTSNQPQHF. Here the CDR3 DNA reads TGTGCCTGGAGTGAGGGACTTACTAGCAATCAGCCCCAGCATTTT. Full variable domain (remainder filled in from reference TRBV30 and TRBJ1-5): SQTIHQWPATLVQPVGSPLSLECTVEGTSNPNLYWYRQAAGRGLQLLFYSVGIGQISSEVPQNLSASRPQDRQFILSSKKLLLSDSGFYLCAWSEGLTSNQPQHFGDGTRLSIL.

V and J are TRBV19 and TRBJ2-2; 9 nucleotides match TRBD1. The ends lost 6 bases at V and 0 bases at J; junction bases unmatched: 5. This CDR3 region has 16 residues. CDR1 is LNHDA, CDR2 SQIVND, per germline (reference sequence). CDR3 coding DNA: TGTGCCAGTAGGCCGGGACAGGGAACGAACACCGGGGAGCTGTTTTTT. This gives the protein CASRPGQGTNTGELFF.

This sequence joins TRBV5-6 and TRBJ1-3, with D possibly TRBD1 on 5 matching bases. Per the germline V gene, CDR1 is SGHDT and CDR2 is YYEEEE. V lost 2 bases to trimming and J lost 4 bases, with 13 bases between them. The CDR3 spans 15 residues. Here the CDR3 reads CASSFGHGSGNTIYF. DNA for the CDR3: TGTGCCAGCAGCTTCGGACACGGCTCGGGAAACACCATATATTTT.

The DNA of the CDR3 is TGTGCCAGCAGTTACTCGGGAACAGGGCCATACGAGCAGTACTTC. As protein: CASSYSGTGPYEQYF. This chain joins TRBV6-5 and TRBJ2-7, with D tentatively TRBD1 (6 bases). The germline V gene encodes CDR1 MNHEY and CDR2 SVGAGI. The CDR3 is made up of 15 amino acids. Trimming left V 0 bases short and J 4 bases short, with 13 bases between.

The chain combines TRBV5-1 with TRBJ1-2; D uncertain. Germline V CDR1 and CDR2: SGHRS, YFSETQ. Trimming took off 5 bases at V and 4 bases at J, with 6 bases between the two ends. The CDR3 length is 11 residues. CDR3 sequence (DNA): TGCGCCAGCAGTGAGGGCTATGGCTACACCTTC. Its translation is CASSEGYGYTF.

The V and J genes are TRBV5-6 and TRBJ2-7, with D perhaps TRBD1 (6 bases). Germline assignment: CDR1 SGHDT and CDR2 YYEEEE. The CDR3 is 16 residues long. V was cut by 6 bases and J by 2 bases, with 21 bases left in between. The CDR3 DNA is TGTGCCAGCACCCCGACCGGCAGGGGCGACGCCTACGAGCAGTACTTC. Translating it yields CASTPTGRGDAYEQYF.

The chain employs TRBV5-1 and TRBJ2-7; 12 nucleotides agree with TRBD2. The CDR3 sequence is 14 residues long. After removal of 0 bases from V and 6 bases from J, the junction contained 1 base not matched to a gene. The germline V gene has CDR1 SGHRS and CDR2 YFSETQ. In nucleotides, the CDR3 is TGCGCCAGCAGCTTGGGACTAGCGGGGGTCGAGCAGTACTTC. This sequence encodes CASSLGLAGVEQYF.

This clone was seen once. V is TRBV27 and J is TRBJ2-7; D is undetermined. Trimming pared 6 bases from V and 4 bases from J, leaving 13 bases between. This CDR3 spans 13 amino acids. The germline gives CDR1 MNHEY, CDR2 SMNVEV (reference sequence). CDR3 in amino acids: CASRSQINYEQYF. CDR3 coding DNA: TGTGCCAGCAGATCCCAGATCAATTACGAGCAGTACTTC.

The genes are TRBV7-9 and TRBJ2-3; 9 bases match TRBD1. Looked up from germline, CDR1 is SEHNR and CDR2 is FQNEAQ (reference sequence). The CDR3 has 16 residues. The junction had 9 bases not matched to a gene; V was cut back by 0 bases and J by 8 bases. The CDR3 sequence is CASSLAVAETGGTQYF. The CDR3 DNA is TGTGCCAGCAGCTTAGCGGTGGCCGAGACAGGGGGTACGCAGTATTTT.

The chain employs TRBV7-6 and TRBJ2-1, with TRBD2 matching over 7 bases. Germline V gene data show CDR1 as SGHVS and CDR2 as FNYEAQ. The J segment lost 0 bases and the V segment lost 5 bases, leaving 7 bases of the junction unmatched. The CDR3 runs to 16 residues. The chain's CDR3 is CASSPGGRSSYNEQFF. The CDR3 coding sequence is TGTGCCAGCAGCCCGGGAGGACGGAGCTCCTACAATGAGCAGTTCTTC.

V gene TRBV14 combines with J gene TRBJ2-2; D is perhaps TRBD2 (5 bases). V dropped 4 bases and J dropped 7 bases, with 10 bases sitting between them. Germline assignment: CDR1 SGHDN and CDR2 FVKESK. This CDR3 spans 13 amino acids. CDR3 nucleotide sequence: TGTGCCAGCAGCCTTTCGCGGGTCGGGGAGCTGTTTTTT. It yields the protein CASSLSRVGELFF.

This clone was picked up a small number of times. The gene calls are TRBV6-5 and TRBJ2-7, with 9 bases aligning to TRBD1. The CDR3 spans 14 residues. The germline CDR1 and CDR2 sequences are MNHEY and SVGAGI. V gave up 7 bases and J gave up 7 bases; unmatched junction bases: 11. The CDR3 DNA follows: TGTGCCAGCAAAGCCGGGACAGGGATGAAAGAGCAGTACTTC. Encoded protein: CASKAGTGMKEQYF.